Described below is a single T cell receptor (beta chain) sequence and its context. Its antigen target is currently unknown. Base qualities are not provided; no much larger clone lies one nucleotide away. V is reduced by 2 bases and J by 0 bases, leaving a spacing of 13 bases between them. The germline V gene provides CDR1 SGHTA and CDR2 FQGNSA. Inclusive of the bounding cysteine and phenylalanine, the CDR3 is 16 residues long. Only the CDR3 part of the read is kept: 48 bases, read in frame from the first base. Library creation used the immunoSEQ multiplex PCR assay. The multiplex PCR relied on a mix of 60 forward primers for TCR Vbeta segments and 13 reverse primers for TCR Jbeta segments. The CDR3 region of rearranged TCR beta genes was amplified from genomic DNA with a multiplex PCR assay. The amplified TCR beta libraries were sequenced on the Illumina HiSeq System as 87-base-pair reads. Regarding the original processing steps: In a later analysis, tens of millions of unique TCR beta chains were counted across the roughly 700 repertoires, and about 10 million of these chains were shared by at least two donors. Raw reads were error-corrected and collapsed into unique sequences with a nearest-neighbor algorithm that merged closely related sequences to remove PCR and sequencing errors. V, D and J gene segments were assigned by aligning CDR3 sequences to IMGT reference sequences. Each retained sequence needed at least a six-nucleotide match to both a V gene segment and a J gene segment. A rearrangement was called productive if the CDR3 had no stop codons and remained in frame with V and J, and every other rearrangement was called non-productive. CDR3 was defined by IMGT convention, running from the second conserved V-encoded cysteine to the conserved J-encoded phenylalanine. The earlier analysis of about 590 of the donors excluded sequences that lacked an unambiguous match to a single V gene segment. An earlier analysis of 587 of the donors called V segments functional above 56.7% productive rearrangements and segregating when the between-donor standard deviation exceeded 5%. To diagnose cytomegalovirus status from the catalog of TCR beta chain sequences, a statistical classification framework was built. V and J gene assignment, in a later analysis, came from comparing TCR nucleotide sequences with IMGT/GENE-DB human TR gene sequences. In a later analysis, CDR3 sequences and most-parsimonious VDJ recombination scenarios were assigned using the TCRdist pipeline. In a later analysis, every TCR beta chain was defined by the combination of its CDR3 amino acid sequence and its V-gene family, and reads without a unique V-gene family were dropped. A later analysis removed roughly 590 highly shared, low-generation-probability nucleotide sequences to deal with suspected cross-contamination and a sequencing artifact. A later analysis calculated a clonal expansion index for each public chain from normalized within-repertoire ranks of inferred template counts. A later analysis computed generation probabilities with a VDJ recombination model fitted to out-of-frame rearrangements, and checked the results against IGoR. A later analysis scored TCR-TCR, TCR-HLA and TCR-CMV co-occurrence with hypergeometric tests, applying a repertoire-size bias correction to TCR pairs. A later analysis estimated false discovery rates by permuting HLA or CMV assignments 20 times. In a later analysis, co-occurring TCRs were grouped using DBSCAN, and TCRdist sequence similarity was added for clustering within HLA-allele-positive subsets. Co-occurrence clustering excluded repertoires with fewer than 30,000 or more than 120,000 public chains, plus five with anomalous nucleotide sharing. TCRdb holds this immuneACCESS table with in-frame rearrangements only. Some clones are missing; in checked studies, unresolved V genes explain under half, and the rest has no known cause. That table supplies the V and J calls and clone size; D and trimming were determined from the DNA. A total of roughly 150,000 clones appear in this sample, roughly 80% of them only once. The ten largest clones take up over 9% of the sample.

This entry comes from a study of cytomegalovirus exposure and HLA in healthy donors (dated by TCRdb to 2016 to 2017). Regarding the research as a whole: An earlier analysis of under 600 of the donors reported 250 to 300 Gb of sequence data and 117 million unique TCR beta sequences from some 180 million T cells. Because of strong linkage in the cohort, roughly five DR-DQ haplotypes were treated as single units for association and clustering. The number of typed donors differed by locus: roughly 629-640 for A, B, C, DRB1 and DQB1; roughly 510 for DQA1; some 590 for DPA1; and roughly 470 for DPB1. Among some 410 genotyped donors of the cohort, an average of approximately 240,000 unique TCR beta nucleotide sequences were sequenced per donor, about a sixth of them non-productive. Genome-wide SNP genotypes for about 60% of the roughly 670 donors were used in a later genetic analysis, which treated that subset as a discovery cohort. The study used immunosequencing to profile the T cell repertoires of several hundred subjects and linked those repertoires to cytomegalovirus serostatus. Donor age, sex, ethnicity and CMV serostatus were compiled alongside the repertoire data. To study patterns of TCR occurrence, a later analysis re-analyzed previously published TCR beta repertoires from 650 to 750 donors and added high-resolution HLA genotyping. The later analysis used no new phenotypic data to find candidate immune exposures, relying instead on TCR beta sequences and their occurrence across donors. A separate validation cohort of over 95 different subjects was used in addition to the approximately 700-subject first cohort. Approximately 310 gigabases of sequencing data and approximately 84 million unique TCR sequences were included in an early release covering 550 to 650 HLA-typed donors. In an earlier analysis of roughly 600 of the donors, high-throughput TCR beta sequencing was used to judge whether each TCR beta V gene segment behaved as functional or pseudogenic. Every discovery cohort repertoire had been produced on one sequencing platform. To predict cytomegalovirus infection status, the study combined high-throughput TCR immunosequencing, statistical association of individual TCRs with disease status, and machine learning. HLA typing covered class I and class II loci at four-digit resolution. The genetic ancestry cluster associated with self-reported Caucasian donors included about four fifths of the 398 genotyped donors. The aim of the study was to test whether cataloging public T cell receptors could identify signatures of past pathogen exposure.

The cohort comprised approximately 700 healthy bone marrow donors. At the time of sampling, every cohort member was nominally healthy, though immune exposures that went unrecorded were likely present. The donor tested CMV seropositive, placing the donor among the 289 seropositive members of the cohort. A peripheral blood sample was provided by each donor, and peripheral blood mononuclear cells were used for TCR beta sequencing. Genomic DNA was extracted from the blood cell samples with the Qiagen DNeasy Blood Extraction Kit. The paper's findings and limits, for the study overall: Compared with equally common non-associated chains, HLA-associated TCR beta chains in a later analysis were more clonally expanded and had lower generation probabilities. The presence/absence analyses assumed that sequencing depth was roughly uniform across donors, and that assumption may not be true. A further reported finding was that TCR beta sequences accurately predicted the HLA-A and HLA-B alleles for most subjects in the first cohort. In vitro tests confirmed that three of the cytomegalovirus-associated TCR beta chains recognize cytomegalovirus antigens. According to a later analysis, TCR association rates differed among HLA loci, with DRB1 alleles showing the most associated TCRs and HLA-C alleles showing the fewest. A later analysis associated about 18,000 TCR beta sequences with specific HLA alleles at a false discovery rate of 0.05. The cohort was sequenced for TCR beta chains only, and without alpha or paired-chain data the features that could be detected were limited. In a later genetic analysis, a missense DCLRE1C variant was associated with V-gene and J-gene trimming of TCR beta chains, and the association was replicated in an independent cohort. Because the 87-base-pair reads could not distinguish some IMGT-functional V segments, including TRBV6-2 and TRBV6-3, those segments were excluded. Several of the top co-occurrence clusters appeared to be linked to parvovirus B19, influenza, CMV and Epstein-Barr virus, according to a later analysis. Linkage disequilibrium might explain the correlated functional status among segregating V segments, but an unknown experimental factor could not be excluded. A later analysis found that most CMV-associated TCR beta chains appeared HLA-restricted, with HLA associations seemingly driven largely by CMV exposure. Broadly in line with IMGT annotations, most TCR beta V segments showed up in productive rearrangements about 90% or about 30% of the time in an earlier analysis of 450 to 600 of the donors. When HLA alleles, especially DR and DQ, strongly co-occurred, attributing TCR associations to individual alleles was difficult. Immune exposure information for the cohort was limited to CMV serostatus. The authors suggested that the approach could potentially be extended to other disease states and immunological phenotypes. The study gave a list of 150 to 200 TCR beta chains associated with cytomegalovirus. The earlier analysis of around 600 of the donors excluded 15 to 20 rarely observed V segments, including chromosome 9 orphons, because counts were too low. A cluster of highly shared sequence variants was judged likely to be a technical artifact of the sequencing pipeline. In a later genetic analysis, fewer N-insertions in productive TCRs were reported among donors in an Asian-associated ancestry cluster than the approximately 630-donor mean. The classifier was reported to diagnose cytomegalovirus status with high specificity and sensitivity in both the original cohort and the validation cohort. Most TCR sequences were observed very rarely across donors, whereas some public TCRs were present in many individuals. HLA typing was unavailable for some donors at each locus, so association tests used only the typed subset.

Sequencing input: PBMCs. The origin of this receptor is a man between 18 and 29 years old in good health and CMV-seropositive. The sequence is built from TRBV7-2 and TRBJ1-1, with the D gene uncertain. The CDR3 sequence is CASSLQTRVLNTEAFF. The sequenced DNA: TGTGCCAGCAGCTTACAAACGAGGGTCCTGAACACTGAAGCTTTCTTT.